Below, one T cell receptor beta chain is given with its context. Trimming took off 5 bases at V and 10 bases at J, with 18 bases between the two ends. The CDR3 runs to 14 residues. Germline V lookup: CDR1 SGHVS, CDR2 FQNEAQ. These data are taken from a study of OX40 agonist ivuxolimab in advanced cancers. Study details: Intravenous ivuxolimab at 0.01 to 10 mg/kg was given to patients every 2 weeks.

Clones were read by immunoSEQ multiplex PCR, and TCRdb kept only the in-frame ones, dropping some. The sample carries under 80,000 clones, approximately 86% recorded once. Exclusion of a patient followed from autoimmune disease history or systemic immunosuppression. This material consisted of CD4+ or CD8+ T cells sorted from blood, taken in a trial of the OX40 agonist ivuxolimab. This sequence originates from an adult with an advanced solid tumor such as melanoma, head and neck, liver or kidney cancer. V and J are TRBV7-8 and TRBJ1-5, with D tentatively TRBD1 (5 bases). As DNA, the CDR3 is TGTGCCAGCAGCCCGCTGAGGGGTGTTGACCCCCAGCATTTT. This codes for CASSPLRGVDPQHF.